These 21 T cell receptor beta chains were all obtained from the same sample, sequenced in a study of cytomegalovirus exposure and HLA in healthy donors. 60 Vbeta and 13 Jbeta primers were used in PCR. Clones were read by immunoSEQ multiplex PCR, and TCRdb kept only the in-frame ones, dropping some. The data contain over 150,000 clones, over 75% of them singletons. The sequenced sample consisted of PBMCs. Receptor source: a man between 35 and 55 years old in good health and CMV-seronegative.

This clone has a single count. This chain connects TRBV4-1 to TRBJ1-5; no clear D. The ends were cut back, 0 bases at V and 0 bases at J, with 3 bases in the middle. Germline V lookup: CDR1 MGHRA, CDR2 YSYEKL. The CDR3 is 14 amino acids. The CDR3 nucleotides read TGCGCCAGCAGCCAAGAATATAGCAATCAGCCCCAGCATTTT. Protein product: CASSQEYSNQPQHF.

V usage is TRBV2 and J usage is TRBJ2-5; D is possibly TRBD2 (5 bases). V was clipped by 5 bases and J by 5 bases, with 15 bases between them. CDR3 size: 14 residues. CDR1 is SNHLY, CDR2 FYNNEI, per germline. CDR3 bases: TGTGCCAGCAGTACCCCGGCGGGTTGGGAGACCCAGTACTTC. Protein sequence: CASSTPAGWETQYF.

The chain joins TRBV18 to TRBJ1-2; D is undetermined. Between the trimmed V and J ends, which lost 3 bases and 7 bases, there was a span of 12 bases. Germline V gene lookup returns CDR1 KGHSH and CDR2 LQKENI. This CDR3 is 13 amino acids long. CDR3 region: CASSPPTSLGYTF. DNA for the CDR3: TGTGCCAGCTCACCTCCCACTTCCCTTGGCTACACCTTC.

The V gene is TRBV5-1, the J gene TRBJ2-1; possible D gene TRBD1, 5 bases. The V end was cut by 4 bases, the J end by 8 bases, with 10 bases between. Germline loops: CDR1 SGHRS, CDR2 YFSETQ. CDR3 length equals 12 residues. The chain's CDR3 is CASSPGQHEQFF. In nucleotides, the CDR3 is TGCGCCAGCAGCCCAGGGCAGCATGAGCAGTTCTTC.

V usage is TRBV6-6 and J usage is TRBJ2-2; 14 bases line up with TRBD2. Per the germline V gene, CDR1 is MNHNY and CDR2 is SVGAGI (reference sequence). CDR3 length: 15 amino acids. The J segment lost 6 bases and the V segment lost 5 bases, leaving 2 bases of the junction unmatched. In DNA form, the CDR3 reads TGTGCCAGCAGTGCGACTAGCGGGGGGGCCGGGGAGCTGTTTTTT. Residues: CASSATSGGAGELFF.

The V and J genes are TRBV5-6 and TRBJ1-1; 8 bases are shared with TRBD1. From germline, CDR1 is SGHDT and CDR2 YYEEEE. The V segment lost 2 bases and the J segment 1 base; nucleotides outside the gene matches: 1. The CDR3 runs to 14 residues. The CDR3 loop reads CASSFGTGNTEAFF. In DNA form, the CDR3 reads TGTGCCAGCAGCTTCGGGACAGGGAACACTGAAGCTTTCTTT.

This chain uses TRBV4-1 with TRBJ2-7; D remains ambiguous. The germline CDR1 and CDR2 sequences are MGHRA and YSYEKL. Trimming shortened V by 0 bases and J by 4 bases, and 16 bases separated the two germline ends. The CDR3 totals 16 residues. The CDR3 sequence: CASSQDPQIRVYEQYF. CDR3 sequence (DNA): TGCGCCAGCAGCCAAGATCCGCAGATTCGGGTTTACGAGCAGTACTTC.

V and J are TRBV7-2 and TRBJ2-5; D remains ambiguous. V shed 0 bases and J shed 3 bases, with 5 bases lying between them. Germline loops: CDR1 SGHTA, CDR2 FQGNSA. The CDR3 covers 13 residues. The CDR3 bases are TGTGCCAGCAGCTTAGCCCTTAAAGAGACCCAGTACTTC. This gives the protein CASSLALKETQYF.

This clone was seen only once. The chain carries TRBV7-9 and TRBJ1-4; D unresolved. The V gene lost 5 bases and the J gene lost 0 bases, with 19 bases spanning the gap. The CDR3 length is 18 residues. Germline V CDR1 and CDR2: SEHNR, FQNEAQ (reference sequence). The CDR3 protein is CASSPRLMQPSTNEKLFF. CDR3 sequence (DNA): TGTGCCAGCAGCCCCCGACTCATGCAACCTTCAACTAATGAAAAACTGTTTTTT.

V usage is TRBV12-5 and J usage is TRBJ2-7, with TRBD2 matching 8 bases. V was pared by 0 bases and J by 2 bases, with 3 bases of the junction left unmatched. The CDR3 covers 15 residues. Germline CDR1 LGHNT, CDR2 FRNRAP. CDR3 in DNA: TGTGCTAGTGGTTTGGTAGCAGCGGGGGCCTACGAGCAGTACTTC. Protein: CASGLVAAGAYEQYF.

This clone was recorded once. The chain links TRBV6-5 to TRBJ2-3, with D possibly being TRBD1 (5 bases). The V and J ends lost 6 bases and 3 bases respectively, with 10 bases between them. Germline-derived CDR1 and CDR2 are MNHEY and SVGAGI. The CDR3 runs 13 residues. CDR3 protein: CASRPQGTDTQYF. The CDR3 DNA reads TGTGCCAGCAGACCCCAGGGTACAGATACGCAGTATTTT.

As concerns this clone: A read error may produce the germline difference seen at one junction end. The V call is TRBV7-7, the J call TRBJ2-1, with 7 bases fitting TRBD1. The germline V gene encodes CDR1 SSHAT and CDR2 FNYEAQ (reference sequence). The CDR3 extends over 13 amino acids. CDR3 region: CASSLHTGAEQFF. The CDR3 nucleotides read TGTGCTAGCAGCTTACACACAGGGGCAGAGCAGTTCTTC.

The rearrangement uses TRBV7-2 and TRBJ2-5; 14 bases are shared with TRBD2. CDR3 length equals 18 residues. Germline V gene lookup returns CDR1 SGHTA and CDR2 FQGNSA. V gave up 2 bases and J gave up 4 bases; unmatched junction bases: 9. CDR3 DNA: TGTGCCAGCAGCTTAAATCGGGGACTAGCGGGGGTACGAGAGACCCAGTACTTC. Translation gives CASSLNRGLAGVRETQYF.

V and J are TRBV5-4 and TRBJ1-5; D gene unclear. The V end lost 0 bases, the J end lost 8 bases, and 12 bases lay between the germline ends. Germline CDR1 and CDR2: SGHNT and YYREEE (reference sequence). This CDR3 is 14 amino acids long. The CDR3 reads CASSLAGRSEPQHF. DNA of the CDR3: TGTGCCAGCAGCTTGGCGGGGAGATCAGAGCCCCAGCATTTT. Full variable domain (rest looked up from reference TRBV5-4 and TRBJ1-5): ETGVTQSPTHLIKTRGQQVTLRCSSQSGHNTVSWYQQALGQGPQFIFQYYREEENGRGNFPPRFSGLQFPNYSSELNVNALELDDSALYLCASSLAGRSEPQHFGDGTRLSIL.

V and J are TRBV7-9 and TRBJ2-7, with 10 positions matching TRBD2. The V gene's germline CDR1 is SEHNR and CDR2 FQNEAQ (reference sequence). This CDR3 spans 17 amino acids. Trimming took 1 base from V and 3 from J; bases not matched to a gene: 9. CDR3 bases: TGTGCCAGCAGCTTAGGGCCCACTAGCGGGGTTATCTACGAGCAGTACTTC. It translates to CASSLGPTSGVIYEQYF.

The chain combines TRBV29-1 with TRBJ1-1, with D uncertain. The CDR3 has 11 amino acids. CDR1 is SQVTM, CDR2 ANQGSEA, per germline. V lost 4 bases and J 7 bases, leaving 10 bases between the germline ends. CDR3 sequence reads: CSVARVSEAFF. CDR3 nucleotides: TGCAGCGTTGCTAGAGTCAGTGAAGCTTTCTTT.

This chain's CDR3 is CASSPGQSSPLHF. CDR3 DNA: TGTGCCAGCTCACCAGGGCAGAGTTCACCCCTCCACTTT. The rearrangement links TRBV18 to TRBJ1-6; D not resolved. CDR1 is KGHSH, CDR2 LQKENI, per germline. The V end was cut by 2 bases, the J end by 9 bases, with 8 bases between. The CDR3 is made up of 13 amino acids.

The V and J genes are TRBV27 and TRBJ2-3, with D uncertain. The V and J ends lost 5 bases and 4 bases respectively, with 16 bases between them. The CDR3 has 15 amino acids. CDR1 and CDR2 from the germline V gene are MNHEY and SMNVEV (reference sequence). DNA of the CDR3: TGTGCCAGCAGTCCGGAGACCGAATGGGCAGATACGCAGTATTTT. Translated, it gives CASSPETEWADTQYF.

The chain combines TRBV6-1 with TRBJ2-6, with a weak D call TRBD1 (6 bases). The CDR3 length is 18 residues. CDR1 and CDR2 (germline): MNHNS, SASEGT. Trimming stripped 2 bases from V and 0 bases from J, with 14 bases between. The CDR3 spells CASSELGQMVSGANVLTF. The CDR3 DNA reads as TGTGCCAGCAGTGAACTTGGACAGATGGTCTCTGGGGCCAACGTCCTGACTTTC.

There are a few counts of this clone. The chain joins TRBV7-9 to TRBJ2-2; D is possibly TRBD2 (6 bases). This CDR3 spans 16 amino acids. The germline CDR1 and CDR2 sequences are SEHNR and FQNEAQ (reference sequence). The V gene lost 1 base and the J gene lost 6 bases, with 15 bases spanning the gap. The CDR3 nucleotides read TGTGCCAGCAGCTTAGGGGACTCCGTTATCCCCGGGGAGCTGTTTTTT. It yields the protein CASSLGDSVIPGELFF.

The CDR3 region has the DNA TGTGCCAGTAGAGGCCTTACGACAGGGTACACTGAAGCTTTCTTT. The encoded protein is CASRGLTTGYTEAFF. The V gene is TRBV19, the J gene TRBJ1-1, with TRBD1 matching over 7 bases. V was pared by 6 bases and J by 3 bases, with 10 bases of the junction left unmatched. This CDR3 spans 15 amino acids. The germline V gene encodes CDR1 LNHDA and CDR2 SQIVND (reference sequence).